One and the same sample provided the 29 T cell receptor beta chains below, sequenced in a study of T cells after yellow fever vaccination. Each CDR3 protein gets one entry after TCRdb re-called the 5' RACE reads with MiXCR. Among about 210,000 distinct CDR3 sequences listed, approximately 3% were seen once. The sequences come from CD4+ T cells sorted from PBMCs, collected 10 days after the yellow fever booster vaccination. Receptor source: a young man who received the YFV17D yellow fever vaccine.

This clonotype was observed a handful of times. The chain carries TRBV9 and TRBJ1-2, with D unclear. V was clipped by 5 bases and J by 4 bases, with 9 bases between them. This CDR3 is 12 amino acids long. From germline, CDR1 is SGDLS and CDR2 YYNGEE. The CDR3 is CASSRVGYGYTF. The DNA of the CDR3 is TGTGCCAGCAGTAGAGTGGGCTATGGCTACACCTTC. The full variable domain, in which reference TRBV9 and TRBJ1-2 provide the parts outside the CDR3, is DSGVTQTPKHLITATGQRVTLRCSPRSGDLSVYWYQQSLDQGLQFLIQYYNGEERAKGNILERFSAQQFPDLHSELNLSSLELGDSALYFCASSRVGYGYTFGSGTRLTVV.

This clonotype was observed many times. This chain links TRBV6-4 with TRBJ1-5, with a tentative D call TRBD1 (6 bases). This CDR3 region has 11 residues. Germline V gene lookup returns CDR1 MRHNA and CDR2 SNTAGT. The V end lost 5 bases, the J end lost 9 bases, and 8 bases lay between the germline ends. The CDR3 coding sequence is TGTGCCAGCAGTCCCAGGGGGCCCCAGCATTTT. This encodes CASSPRGPQHF.

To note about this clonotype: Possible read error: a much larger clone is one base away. CDR3 nucleotide sequence: TGTGCCAGCAGCCAAGTTGGCTGGCAGGGTAAGAGGATTGAGCAGTTCTTC. It encodes CASSQVGWQGKRIEQFF. This chain connects TRBV4-2 to TRBJ2-1; possible D gene TRBD1, 5 bases. The CDR3 runs to 17 residues. Germline V gene sequence: CDR1 LGHNA, CDR2 YNFKEQ. With 1 base removed from V and 9 bases from J, the gap between germline ends came to 22 bases.

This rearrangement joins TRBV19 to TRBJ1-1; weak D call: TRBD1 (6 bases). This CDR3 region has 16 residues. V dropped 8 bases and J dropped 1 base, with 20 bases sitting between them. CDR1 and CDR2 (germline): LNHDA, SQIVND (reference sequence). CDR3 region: CASRGRAGATNTEAFF. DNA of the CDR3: TGTGCCAGTCGGGGCCGGGCAGGGGCTACGAACACTGAAGCTTTCTTT.

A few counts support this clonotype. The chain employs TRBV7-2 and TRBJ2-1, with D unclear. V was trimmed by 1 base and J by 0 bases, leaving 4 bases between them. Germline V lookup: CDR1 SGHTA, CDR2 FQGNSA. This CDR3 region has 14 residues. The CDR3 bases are TGTGCCAGCAGCTTAGAGCACTCCTACAATGAGCAGTTCTTC. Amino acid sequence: CASSLEHSYNEQFF.

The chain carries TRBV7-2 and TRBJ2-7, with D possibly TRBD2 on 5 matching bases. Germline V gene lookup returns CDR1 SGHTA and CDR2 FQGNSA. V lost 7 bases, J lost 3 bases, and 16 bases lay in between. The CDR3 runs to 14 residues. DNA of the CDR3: TGTGCCAGCACGCCCCTCGGGAATCTCTACGAGCAGTACTTC. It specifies CASTPLGNLYEQYF.

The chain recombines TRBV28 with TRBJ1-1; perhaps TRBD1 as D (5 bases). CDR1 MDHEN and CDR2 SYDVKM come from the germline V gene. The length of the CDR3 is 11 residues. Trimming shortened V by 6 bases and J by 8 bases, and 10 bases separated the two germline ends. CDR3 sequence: CASRLGEEAFF. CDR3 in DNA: TGTGCCAGCAGGCTAGGGGAGGAAGCTTTCTTT.

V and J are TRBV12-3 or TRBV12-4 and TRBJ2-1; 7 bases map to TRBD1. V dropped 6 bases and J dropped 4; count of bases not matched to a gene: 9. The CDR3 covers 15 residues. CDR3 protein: CASRYDRAGYNEQFF. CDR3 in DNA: TGTGCCAGCAGGTATGACAGGGCGGGTTACAATGAGCAGTTCTTC.

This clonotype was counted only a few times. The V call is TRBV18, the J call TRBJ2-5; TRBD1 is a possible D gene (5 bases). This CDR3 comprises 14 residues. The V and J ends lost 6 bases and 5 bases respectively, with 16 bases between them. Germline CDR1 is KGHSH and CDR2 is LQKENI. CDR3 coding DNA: TGTGCCAGCTCCCGCGACAGTGGGATCGAGACCCAGTACTTC. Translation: CASSRDSGIETQYF.

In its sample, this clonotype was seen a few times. This CDR3 reads CASSSASGGSYEQYV. The DNA of the CDR3 is TGTGCCAGCAGCTCCGCTAGCGGGGGGTCCTACGAGCAGTACGTC. V and J are TRBV7-2 and TRBJ2-7; 11 bases fit TRBD2. V trimming: 4 bases; J trimming: 1 base; junction bases outside the gene matches: 3. In germline, CDR1 is SGHTA, CDR2 FQGNSA. The CDR3 sequence is 15 residues long.

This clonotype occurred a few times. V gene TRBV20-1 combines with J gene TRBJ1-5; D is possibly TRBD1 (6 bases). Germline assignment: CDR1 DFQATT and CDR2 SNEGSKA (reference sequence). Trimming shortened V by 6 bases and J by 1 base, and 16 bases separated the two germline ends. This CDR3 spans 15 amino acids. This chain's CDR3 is CSAGGGGRSNQPQHF. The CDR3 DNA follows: TGCAGTGCCGGAGGAGGGGGTAGGAGCAATCAGCCCCAGCATTTT.

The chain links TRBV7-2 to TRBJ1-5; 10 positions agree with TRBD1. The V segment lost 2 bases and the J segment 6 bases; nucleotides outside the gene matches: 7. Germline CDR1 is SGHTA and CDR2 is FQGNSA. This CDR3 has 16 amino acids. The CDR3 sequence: CASSLTFWTGGQPQHF. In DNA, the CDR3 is TGTGCCAGCAGCTTAACGTTCTGGACAGGGGGTCAGCCCCAGCATTTT.

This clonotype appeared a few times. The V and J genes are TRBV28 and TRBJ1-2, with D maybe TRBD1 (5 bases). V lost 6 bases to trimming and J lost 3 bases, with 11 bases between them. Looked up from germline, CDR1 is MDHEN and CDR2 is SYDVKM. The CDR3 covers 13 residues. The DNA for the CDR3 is TGTGCCAGCAGCTTAGGGGTACACTATGGCTACACCTTC. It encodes CASSLGVHYGYTF.

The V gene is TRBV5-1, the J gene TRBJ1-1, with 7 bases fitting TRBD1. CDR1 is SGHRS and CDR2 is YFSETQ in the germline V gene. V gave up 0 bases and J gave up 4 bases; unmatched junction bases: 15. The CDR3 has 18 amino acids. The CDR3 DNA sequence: TGCGCCAGCAGCTTGGAATTAAGGGGGCGAGGATCCGCCACTGAAGCTTTCTTT. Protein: CASSLELRGRGSATEAFF.

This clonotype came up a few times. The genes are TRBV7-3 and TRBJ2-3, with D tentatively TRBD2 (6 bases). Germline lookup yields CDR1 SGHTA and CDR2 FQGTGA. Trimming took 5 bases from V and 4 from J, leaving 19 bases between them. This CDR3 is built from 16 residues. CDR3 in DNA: TGTGCCAGCAGCCGGCTTGGCGGGACCTCCCCAGATACGCAGTATTTT. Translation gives CASSRLGGTSPDTQYF.

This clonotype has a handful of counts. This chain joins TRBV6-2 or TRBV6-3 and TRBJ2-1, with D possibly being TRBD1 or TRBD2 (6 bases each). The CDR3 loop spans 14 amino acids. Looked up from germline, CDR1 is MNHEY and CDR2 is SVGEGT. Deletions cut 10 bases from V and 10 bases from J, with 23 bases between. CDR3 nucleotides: TGTGCCACCTGCCGGGACGGAGGGGGTCTCGAGCAGTTCTTC. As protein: CATCRDGGGLEQFF.

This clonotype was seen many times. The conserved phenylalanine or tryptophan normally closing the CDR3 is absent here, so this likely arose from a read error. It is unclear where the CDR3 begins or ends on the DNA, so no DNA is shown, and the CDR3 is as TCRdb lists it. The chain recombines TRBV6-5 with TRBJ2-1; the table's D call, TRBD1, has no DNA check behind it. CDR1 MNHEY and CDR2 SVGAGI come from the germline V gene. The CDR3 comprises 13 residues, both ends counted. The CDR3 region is CASSLPIWDRVLP.

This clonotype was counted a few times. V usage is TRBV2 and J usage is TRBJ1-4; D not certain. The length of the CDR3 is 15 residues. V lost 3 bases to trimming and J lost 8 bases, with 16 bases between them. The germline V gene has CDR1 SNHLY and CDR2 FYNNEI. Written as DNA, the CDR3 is TGTGCCAGCAGTGAGCAGCCCATGGGCAACGAAAAACTGTTTTTT. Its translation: CASSEQPMGNEKLFF.

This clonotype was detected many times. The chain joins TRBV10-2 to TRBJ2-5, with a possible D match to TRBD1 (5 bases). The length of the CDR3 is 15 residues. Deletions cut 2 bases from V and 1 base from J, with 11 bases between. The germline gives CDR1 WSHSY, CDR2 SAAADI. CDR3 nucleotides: TGCGCCAGCAGTGAGAAGGGCAGGGCCCAAGAGACCCAGTACTTC. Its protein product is CASSEKGRAQETQYF.

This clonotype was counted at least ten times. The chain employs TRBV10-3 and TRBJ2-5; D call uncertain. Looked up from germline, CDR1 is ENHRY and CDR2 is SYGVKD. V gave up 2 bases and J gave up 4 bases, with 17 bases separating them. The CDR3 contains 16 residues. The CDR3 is CAISENSASLRETQYF. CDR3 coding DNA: TGTGCCATCAGTGAGAATTCTGCTAGTCTAAGAGAGACCCAGTACTTC.

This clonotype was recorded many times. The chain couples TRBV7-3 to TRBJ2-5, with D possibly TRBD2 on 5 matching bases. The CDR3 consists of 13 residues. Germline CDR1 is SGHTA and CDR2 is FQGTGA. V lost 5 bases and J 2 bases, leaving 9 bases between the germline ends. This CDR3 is CASSLEVQETQYF. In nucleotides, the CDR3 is TGTGCCAGCAGCCTGGAGGTTCAAGAGACCCAGTACTTC. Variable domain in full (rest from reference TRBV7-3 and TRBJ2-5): GAGVSQTPSNKVTEKGKYVELRCDPISGHTALYWYRQSLGQGPEFLIYFQGTGAADDSGLPNDRFFAVRPEGSVSTLKIQRTERGDSAVYLCASSLEVQETQYFGPGTRLLVL.

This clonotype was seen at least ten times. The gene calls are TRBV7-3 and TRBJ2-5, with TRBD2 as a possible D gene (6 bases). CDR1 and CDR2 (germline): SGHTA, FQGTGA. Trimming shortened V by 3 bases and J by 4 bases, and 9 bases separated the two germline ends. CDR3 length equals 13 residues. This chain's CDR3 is CASSFLARETQYF. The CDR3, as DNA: TGTGCCAGCAGCTTTCTAGCGCGAGAGACCCAGTACTTC.

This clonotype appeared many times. Here the CDR3 DNA reads TGTGCCAGTAGCCGGACTAGCGACTACACCGGGGAGCTGTTTTTT. As protein: CASSRTSDYTGELFF. This rearrangement joins TRBV19 to TRBJ2-2; TRBD2 agrees at 9 bases. Germline values: CDR1 LNHDA, CDR2 SQIVND (reference sequence). The CDR3 spans 15 residues. V lost 6 bases and J lost 3; bases outside the gene matches: 5.

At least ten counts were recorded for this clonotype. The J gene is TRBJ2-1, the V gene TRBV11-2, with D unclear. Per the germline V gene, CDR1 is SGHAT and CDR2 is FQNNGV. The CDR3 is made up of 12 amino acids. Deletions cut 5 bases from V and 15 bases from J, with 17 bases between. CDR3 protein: CASSPGLPPRFF. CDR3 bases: TGTGCCAGCAGCCCTGGGTTGCCCCCGCGGTTCTTC.

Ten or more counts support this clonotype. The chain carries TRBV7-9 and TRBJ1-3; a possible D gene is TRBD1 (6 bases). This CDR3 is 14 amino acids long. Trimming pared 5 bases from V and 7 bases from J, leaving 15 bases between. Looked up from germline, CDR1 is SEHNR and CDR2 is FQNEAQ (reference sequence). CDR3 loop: CASSPQGRGNTIYF. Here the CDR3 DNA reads TGTGCCAGCAGCCCACAGGGTCGAGGGAACACCATATATTTT.

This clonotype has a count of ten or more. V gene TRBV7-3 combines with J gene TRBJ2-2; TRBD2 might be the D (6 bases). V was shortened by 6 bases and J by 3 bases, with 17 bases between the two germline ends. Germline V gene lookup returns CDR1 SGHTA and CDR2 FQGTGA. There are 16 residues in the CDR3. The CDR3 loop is CASRLDGGSDTGELFF. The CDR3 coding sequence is TGTGCCAGCAGACTCGACGGGGGTTCGGACACCGGGGAGCTGTTTTTT. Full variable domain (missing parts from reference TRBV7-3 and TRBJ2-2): GAGVSQTPSNKVTEKGKYVELRCDPISGHTALYWYRQSLGQGPEFLIYFQGTGAADDSGLPNDRFFAVRPEGSVSTLKIQRTERGDSAVYLCASRLDGGSDTGELFFGEGSRLTVL.

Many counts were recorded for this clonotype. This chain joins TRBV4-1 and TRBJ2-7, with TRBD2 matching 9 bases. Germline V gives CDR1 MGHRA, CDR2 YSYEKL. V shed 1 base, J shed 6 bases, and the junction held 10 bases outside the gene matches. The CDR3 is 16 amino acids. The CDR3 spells CASSQALASGVSEQYF. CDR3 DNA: TGCGCCAGCAGCCAAGCTCTAGCTAGCGGGGTAAGCGAGCAGTACTTC.

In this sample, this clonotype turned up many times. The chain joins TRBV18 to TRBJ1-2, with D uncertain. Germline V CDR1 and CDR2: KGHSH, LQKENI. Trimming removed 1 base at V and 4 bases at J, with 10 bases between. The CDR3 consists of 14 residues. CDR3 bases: TGTGCCAGCTCACCACGCTCAGGTTCCTATGGCTACACCTTC. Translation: CASSPRSGSYGYTF.

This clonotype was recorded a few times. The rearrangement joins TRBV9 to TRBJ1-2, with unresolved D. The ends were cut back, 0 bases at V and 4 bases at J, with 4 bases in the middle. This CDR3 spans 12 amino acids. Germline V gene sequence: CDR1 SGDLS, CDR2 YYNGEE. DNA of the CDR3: TGTGCCAGCAGCGTAGGGGTCTATGGCTACACCTTC. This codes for CASSVGVYGYTF.